A selection of T cell receptor beta chains follows, all from one sample in a study of memory CD4+ T cells and cytomegalovirus serostatus. The method was immunoSEQ multiplex PCR; TCRdb's version includes in-frame clones alone and lacks a portion of them. The sample shows tens of thousands of clones, around 78% of them seen only once. The specimen sequenced was memory CD4+ T cells from blood. The source of these receptors is an adult in good health and CMV-seronegative. Each CDR3 is given with its conserved first and last residue. A D gene is named only where the DNA matches it firmly. The listing skips clone size in some rows; elsewhere it reads once, few, many or a size class.

J | D | size | V | DNA | CDR3
TRBJ2-5 | - | - | TRBV10-3 | TGTGCCATCAGTGAGACAGCCCACCAAGAGACCCAGTACTTC | CAISETAHQETQYF
TRBJ2-3 | - | few | TRBV5-1 | TGCGCCAGCAGCCCCGAAAGGGGGGGATCCACAGATACGCAGTATTTT | CASSPERGGSTDTQYF
TRBJ1-5 | - | - | TRBV2 | TGTGCCAGCAGCTTAACCCTAGGCGAGGGCAATCAGCCCCAGCATTTT | CASSLTLGEGNQPQHF
TRBJ1-3 | - | - | TRBV29-1 | TGCAGCGTCGAGGGGGGCCTCACCTCTGGAAACACCATATATTTT | CSVEGGLTSGNTIYF
TRBJ1-4 | - | - | TRBV7-9 | TGTGCCAGCAGCTTATTGGGGGCGCAGGGGAAACTGTTTTTT | CASSLLGAQGKLFF
TRBJ2-7 | TRBD1 | - | TRBV27 | TGTGCCAGCCGAGAACCGGGACAGGGGACCTACGAGCAGTACTTC | CASREPGQGTYEQYF
TRBJ1-3 | - | - | TRBV9 | TGTGCCAGCAGCCTCAGGGGTTCCGGAAACACCATATATTTT | CASSLRGSGNTIYF
TRBJ1-1 | - | - | TRBV5-1 | TGCGCCAGCAGCCCCGGGATGGGGGCCCTGAACACTGAAGCTTTCTTT | CASSPGMGALNTEAFF
TRBJ1-4 | TRBD1 | few | TRBV6-1 | TGTGCCAGCAGTGCCTGGGACAGTAGGGGTAATGAAAAACTGTTTTTT | CASSAWDSRGNEKLFF
TRBJ2-1 | - | - | TRBV7-2 | TGTGCCAGCACCTCCTGGGGCTTTGAGCAGCTCTTC | CASTSWGFEQLF
TRBJ2-5 | - | - | TRBV29-1 | TGCAGCGTTAGGTCCAGGGCGCTGGATGAGACCCAGTACTTC | CSVRSRALDETQYF
TRBJ1-1 | - | - | TRBV28 | TGTGCCAGCAGTTCCCCGGGGCGCACTGAAGCTTTCTTT | CASSSPGRTEAFF
TRBJ2-7 | - | - | TRBV2 | TGTGCCAGCAGTAGGACTCGTTACGAGCAGTACTTC | CASSRTRYEQYF
TRBJ1-1 | TRBD1 | - | TRBV15 | TGTGCCACCAGCAGAGATCGCAGGGGGTTTACTGAAGCTTTCTTT | CATSRDRRGFTEAFF
TRBJ2-5 | TRBD1 | - | TRBV11-2 | TGTGCCAGCAGCCGCCTGCCGGGACAGCCTAGACAAGAGACCCAGTACTTC | CASSRLPGQPRQETQYF
TRBJ2-5 | TRBD1 | once | TRBV6-1 | TGTGCCAGCAGTGAAGCCGGGACGAGGGGGCTTAAGACCCAGTACTTC | CASSEAGTRGLKTQYF
TRBJ2-1 | TRBD2 | - | TRBV6-4 | TGTGCCAGCAGTGACTCGGGGCTAGCGGGGCGCAAGGATGAGCAGTTCTTC | CASSDSGLAGRKDEQFF
TRBJ1-5 | - | - | TRBV27 | TGTGCCAGCAGTCCCAGGACACCTAGCAATCAGCCCCAGCATTTT | CASSPRTPSNQPQHF
TRBJ1-1 | - | - | TRBV29-1 | TGCAGCGTTCGGGCCTTGGGGCAGAACACTGAAGCTTTCTTT | CSVRALGQNTEAFF
TRBJ2-2 | - | few | TRBV19 | TGTGCCAGTAAAATTTCGGGGGACACCGGGGAGCTGTTTTTT | CASKISGDTGELFF
TRBJ1-2 | TRBD1 | - | TRBV5-6 | TGTGCCAGCAGCTCGACAGGGACTAACTATGGCTACACCTTC | CASSSTGTNYGYTF
TRBJ2-2 | - | - | TRBV11-2 | TGTGCCAGCAGCCTAGCAATGGGAAGGACCGGGGAGCTGTTTTTT | CASSLAMGRTGELFF
TRBJ2-7 | - | - | TRBV4-3 | TGCGCCAGCAGCCAAGATAGAACCGGGCTAGCGAGTATATCGGACTACGAGCAGTACTTC | CASSQDRTGLASISDYEQYF
TRBJ1-3 | TRBD1 | - | TRBV12-5 | TGTGCTAGTGGTTCGCCTCCCGGACAGGGAATACACTCTGGAAACACCATATATTTT | CASGSPPGQGIHSGNTIYF
TRBJ2-6 | - | - | TRBV27 | TGTGCCAGCCGAGAGGAAAGCTCTGGGGCCAACGTCCTGACTTTC | CASREESSGANVLTF
TRBJ1-2 | - | - | TRBV27 | TGTGCCAGCAGATCCCTGAGCAGCTACACCTTC | CASRSLSSYTF
TRBJ1-2 | TRBD1 | - | TRBV6-5 | TGTGCCAGCAGTTACGGGACAGGGATCTATGGCTACACCTTC | CASSYGTGIYGYTF